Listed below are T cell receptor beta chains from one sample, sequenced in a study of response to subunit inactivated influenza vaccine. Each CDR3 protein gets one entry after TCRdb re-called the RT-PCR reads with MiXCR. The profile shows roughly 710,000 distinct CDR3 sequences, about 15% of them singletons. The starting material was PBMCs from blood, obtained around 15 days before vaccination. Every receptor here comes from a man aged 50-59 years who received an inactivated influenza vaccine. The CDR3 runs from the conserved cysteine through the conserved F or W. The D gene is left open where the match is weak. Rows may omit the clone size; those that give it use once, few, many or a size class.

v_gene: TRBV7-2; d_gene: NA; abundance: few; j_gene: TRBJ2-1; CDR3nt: TGTGCCAGCAGCTTAAGCGGGTCAAGCGGATATGAGCAGTTCTTC; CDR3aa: CASSLSGSSGYEQFF
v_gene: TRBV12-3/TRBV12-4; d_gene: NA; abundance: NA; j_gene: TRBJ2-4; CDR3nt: TGTGCCAGCACCCGAGGGGACATTCAGTACTTC; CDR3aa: CASTRGDIQYF
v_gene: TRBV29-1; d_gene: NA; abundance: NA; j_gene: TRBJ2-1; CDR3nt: TGCAGCGTTGTGGCGCTGAGCTCCTACAATGAGCAGTTCTTC; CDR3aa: CSVVALSSYNEQFF
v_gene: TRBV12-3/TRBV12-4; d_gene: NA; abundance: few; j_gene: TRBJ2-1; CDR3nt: TGTGCCAGCAGTTTAGGCAGAGCCGATGAGCAGTTCTTC; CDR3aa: CASSLGRADEQFF
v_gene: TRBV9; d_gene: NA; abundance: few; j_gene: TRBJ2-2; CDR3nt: TGTGCCAGCAGCGTACCCGTTTCGGGCGGGGAGCTGTTTTTT; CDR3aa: CASSVPVSGGELFF
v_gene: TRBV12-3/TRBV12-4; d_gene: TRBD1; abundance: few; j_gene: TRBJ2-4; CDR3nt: TGTGCCAGCAGTCTCCGGGACAGGCCGAACATTCAGTACTTC; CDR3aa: CASSLRDRPNIQYF
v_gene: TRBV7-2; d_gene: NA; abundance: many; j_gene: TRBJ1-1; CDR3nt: TGTGCCAGCAGCTCGTCAGCGAACACTGAAGCTTTCTTT; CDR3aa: CASSSSANTEAFF
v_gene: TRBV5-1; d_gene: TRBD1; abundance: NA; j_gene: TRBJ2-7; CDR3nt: TGCGCCAGCAGCTTAACAGGGACAGGGGGGGAGCAGTACTTC; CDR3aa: CASSLTGTGGEQYF
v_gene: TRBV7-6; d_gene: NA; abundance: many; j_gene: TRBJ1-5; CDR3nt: TGTGCCAGCAGCTTAGGTAAAGGTTCAAGACAGCCCCAGCATTTT; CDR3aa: CASSLGKGSRQPQHF
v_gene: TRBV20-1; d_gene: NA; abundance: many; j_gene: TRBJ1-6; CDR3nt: TGCAGTGCTAGAGTTAGTGACGGGCCTTCACCCCTCCACTTT; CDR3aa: CSARVSDGPSPLHF
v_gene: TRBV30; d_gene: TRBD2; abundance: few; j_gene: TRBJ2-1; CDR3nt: TGTGCCTGGAGCAAAACCGGGACTAGCGCCTACAATGAGCAGTTCTTC; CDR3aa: CAWSKTGTSAYNEQFF
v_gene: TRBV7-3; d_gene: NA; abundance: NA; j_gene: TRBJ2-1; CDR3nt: TGTGCCAGCAGCTCTGGCAGGGCTACCTACAATGAGCAGTTCTTC; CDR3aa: CASSSGRATYNEQFF
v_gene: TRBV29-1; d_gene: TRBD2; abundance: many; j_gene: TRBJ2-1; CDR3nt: TGCAGCGCCGCGGGGGTGGGAGTAAGGGAGCAGTTCTTC; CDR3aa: CSAAGVGVREQFF
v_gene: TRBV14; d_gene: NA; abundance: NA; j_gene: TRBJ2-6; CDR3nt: TGTGCCAGCAGCCGAATGAAGTCTGGGGCCAACGTCCTGACTTTC; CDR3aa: CASSRMKSGANVLTF
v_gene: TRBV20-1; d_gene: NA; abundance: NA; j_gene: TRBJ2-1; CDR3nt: TGCAGTGCTAGTAGTGGGCCGAGGTACAATGAGCAGTTCTTC; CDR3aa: CSASSGPRYNEQFF
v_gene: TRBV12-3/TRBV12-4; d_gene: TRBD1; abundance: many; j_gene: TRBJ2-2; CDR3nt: TGTGCCAGCAGTCAGACGACAGGGCTCGGCACCGGGGAGCTGTTTTTT; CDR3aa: CASSQTTGLGTGELFF
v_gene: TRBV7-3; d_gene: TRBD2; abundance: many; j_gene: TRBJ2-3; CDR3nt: TGTGCCAGCAGCCCTACTAGCGGCACAGATACGCAGTATTTT; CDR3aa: CASSPTSGTDTQYF
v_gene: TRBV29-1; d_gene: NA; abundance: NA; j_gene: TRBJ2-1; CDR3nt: TGCAGCGTTGAATTGGATTATAGCGAGCAGTTCTTC; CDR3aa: CSVELDYSEQFF
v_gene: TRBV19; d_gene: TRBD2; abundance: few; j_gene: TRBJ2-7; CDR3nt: TGTGCCAGTAGTTTTTCACCGGGACTAGAACGCGAGCAGTACTTC; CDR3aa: CASSFSPGLEREQYF
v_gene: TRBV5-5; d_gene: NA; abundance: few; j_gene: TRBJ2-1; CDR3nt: TGTGCCAGCAGCTTGGAGACTGGGGGTCTCTACAATGAGCAGTTCTTC; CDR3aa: CASSLETGGLYNEQFF
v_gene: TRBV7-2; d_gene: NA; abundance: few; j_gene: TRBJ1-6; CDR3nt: TGTGCCAGCAGCCGGGACGTTTTTTCACCCCTCCACTTT; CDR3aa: CASSRDVFSPLHF
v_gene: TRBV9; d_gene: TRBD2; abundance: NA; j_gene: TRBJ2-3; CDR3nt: TGTGCCAGCAGCGTATCTAGCGGGGTAACCACAGATACGCAGTATTTT; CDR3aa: CASSVSSGVTTDTQYF
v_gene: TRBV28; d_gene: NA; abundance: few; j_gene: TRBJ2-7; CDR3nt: TGTGCCAGCAGAAGAGACGGCTACGAGCAGTACTTC; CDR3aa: CASRRDGYEQYF
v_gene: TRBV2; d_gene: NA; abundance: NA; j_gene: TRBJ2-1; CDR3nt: TGTGCCAGCAGTGAGAGCGGCTCCTACAATGAGCAGTTCTTC; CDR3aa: CASSESGSYNEQFF
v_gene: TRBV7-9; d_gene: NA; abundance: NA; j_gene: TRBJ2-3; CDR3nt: TGTGCCAGCAGCTCCCCCATAGCGCATAGCACAGATACGCAGTATTTT; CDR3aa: CASSSPIAHSTDTQYF
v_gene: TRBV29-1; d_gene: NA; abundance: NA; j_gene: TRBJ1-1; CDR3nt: TGCAGCGTCGCCAAATCGAACACTGAAGCTTTCTTT; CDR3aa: CSVAKSNTEAFF
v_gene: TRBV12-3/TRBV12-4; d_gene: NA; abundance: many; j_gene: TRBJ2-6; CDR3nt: TGTGCCAGCAAGGAACGACCTGGGGCCAACGTCCTGACTTTC; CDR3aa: CASKERPGANVLTF
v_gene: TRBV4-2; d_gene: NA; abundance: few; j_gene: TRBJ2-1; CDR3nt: TGTGCCAGCAGCCAAGATCGGGTACGGTCAGATGAGCAGTTCTTC; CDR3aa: CASSQDRVRSDEQFF
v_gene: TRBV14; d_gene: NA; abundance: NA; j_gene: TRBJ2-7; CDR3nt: TGTGCCAGCAGCCCGAAGACATACGGTGAGCAGTACTTC; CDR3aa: CASSPKTYGEQYF
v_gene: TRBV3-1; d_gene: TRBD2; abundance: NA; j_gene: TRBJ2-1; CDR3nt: TGTGCCAGCAGCCAACTCCTGCTAGCGGACTTCTACAATGAGCAGTTCTTC; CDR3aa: CASSQLLLADFYNEQFF
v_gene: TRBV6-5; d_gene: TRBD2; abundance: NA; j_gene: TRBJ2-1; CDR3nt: TGTGCCAGCAGTTACTCGGAGACTAGCGGGGGGAGGGATGAGCAGTTCTTC; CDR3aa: CASSYSETSGGRDEQFF
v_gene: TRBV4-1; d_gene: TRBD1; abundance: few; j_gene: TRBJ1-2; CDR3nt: TGCGCCAGCAGCCCGGGACAGATAGCTAACTATGGCTACACCTTC; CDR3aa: CASSPGQIANYGYTF
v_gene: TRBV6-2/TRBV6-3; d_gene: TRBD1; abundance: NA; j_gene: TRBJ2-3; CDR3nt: TGTGCCAGCAGGGCCGACAGGGGCCGAGATACGCAGTATTTT; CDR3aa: CASRADRGRDTQYF
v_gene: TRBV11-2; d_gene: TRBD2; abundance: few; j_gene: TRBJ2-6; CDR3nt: TGTGCCAGCAGCCCCATACGGACTAGCCCTTTCTCTGGGGCCAACGTCCTGACTTTC; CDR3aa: CASSPIRTSPFSGANVLTF
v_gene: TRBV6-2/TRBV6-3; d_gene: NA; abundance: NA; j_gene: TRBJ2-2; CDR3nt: TGTGCCAGCAGCCGCTTATACACGAGCACCGGGGAGCTGTTTTTT; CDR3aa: CASSRLYTSTGELFF
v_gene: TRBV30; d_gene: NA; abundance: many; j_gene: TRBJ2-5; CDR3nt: TGTGCCTGGAGTGCCGACGTAGGTGGTGGAGAGACCCAGTACTTC; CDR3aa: CAWSADVGGGETQYF
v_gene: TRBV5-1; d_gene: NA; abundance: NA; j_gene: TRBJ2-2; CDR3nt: TGCGCCAGCAGCTTGAAACAGGCAACCGGGGAGCTGTTTTTT; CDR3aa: CASSLKQATGELFF
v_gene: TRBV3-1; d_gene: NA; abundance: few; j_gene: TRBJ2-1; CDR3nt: TGTGCCAGCAGCCAAGCCGACAGGAATGAGCAGTTCTTC; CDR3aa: CASSQADRNEQFF
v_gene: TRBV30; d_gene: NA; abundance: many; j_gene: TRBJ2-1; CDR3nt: TGTGCCTGGACCGAGTGGAGCTCCTACAATGAGCAGTTCTTC; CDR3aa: CAWTEWSSYNEQFF
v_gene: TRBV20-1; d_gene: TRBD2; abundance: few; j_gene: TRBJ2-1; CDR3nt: TGCAGTGCGGACGGGACTAGCGGTTACAATGAGCAGTTCTTC; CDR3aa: CSADGTSGYNEQFF
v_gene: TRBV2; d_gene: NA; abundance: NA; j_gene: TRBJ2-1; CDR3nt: TGTGCCAGCACCCCCGCGCGGAGGTACTCCTACAATGAGCAGTTCTTC; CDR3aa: CASTPARRYSYNEQFF
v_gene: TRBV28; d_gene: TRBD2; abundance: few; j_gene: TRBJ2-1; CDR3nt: TGTGCCAGCAGTTTACAACTAGCGAAGAATGAGCAGTTCTTC; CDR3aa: CASSLQLAKNEQFF
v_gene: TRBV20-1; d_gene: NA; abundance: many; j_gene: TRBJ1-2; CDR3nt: TGCAGTGCCCCCGAGGCTTGGGGCTACACCTTC; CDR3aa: CSAPEAWGYTF
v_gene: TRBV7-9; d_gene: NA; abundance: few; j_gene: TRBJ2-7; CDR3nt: TGTGCCAGCAGCTTTTCAGAGATCTACGAGCAGTACTTC; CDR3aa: CASSFSEIYEQYF
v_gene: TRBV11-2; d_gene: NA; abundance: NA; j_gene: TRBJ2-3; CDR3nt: TGTGCCAGCAGCCCAGGGGTCATTTACACAGATACGCAGTATTTT; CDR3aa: CASSPGVIYTDTQYF
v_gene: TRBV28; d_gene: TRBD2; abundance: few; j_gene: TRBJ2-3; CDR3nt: TGTGCCAGCAGTTTAGGGGACGCGGGAGGCCATACAGATACGCAGTATTTT; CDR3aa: CASSLGDAGGHTDTQYF
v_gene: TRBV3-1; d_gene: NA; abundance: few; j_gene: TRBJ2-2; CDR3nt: TGTGCCAGCAGCCAAGGGACAGCGACACACACCGGGGAGCTGTTTTTT; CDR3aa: CASSQGTATHTGELFF
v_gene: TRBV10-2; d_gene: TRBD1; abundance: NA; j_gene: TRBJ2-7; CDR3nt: TGCGCCAGCACCGAGGGTGGGACAGGGATTTACGAGCAGTACTTC; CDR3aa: CASTEGGTGIYEQYF
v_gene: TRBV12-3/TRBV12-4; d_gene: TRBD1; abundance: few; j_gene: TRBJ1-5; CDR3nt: TGTGCCAGCAGTCGACAGGGATATCAGCCCCAGCATTTT; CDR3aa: CASSRQGYQPQHF
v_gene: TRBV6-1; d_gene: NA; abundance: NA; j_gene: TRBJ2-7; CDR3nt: TGTGCCAGCAGAATCGGCCCCGGCCGCGAGCAGTACTTC; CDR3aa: CASRIGPGREQYF